Listed below are T cell receptor beta chains from one sample, sequenced in a study of blood T cell repertoires in COVID-19. The protocol was immunoSEQ multiplex PCR, while the TCRdb copy is restricted to in-frame clones and leaves out a portion. Here the sample spans about 170,000 clones, about 90% being singletons. The sequenced sample consisted of PBMCs or T cells enriched from blood (not recorded which). The receptors derive from a woman between 50 and 59 years old who had recovered from COVID-19. Each CDR3 is given with its conserved first and last residue. Each record gives: V gene, D gene, J gene, clone size, CDR3 DNA, CDR3 protein. A D gene is named only where the DNA matches it firmly. Not all rows give a size; the values are once, few, many and, for expanded clones, a class.

>TRBV18|.|TRBJ1-1|once
TGTGCCAGCTCAAAGACAGAGAAGAACACTGAAGCTTTCTTT
CASSKTEKNTEAFF
>TRBV9|TRBD2|TRBJ2-1|.
TGTGCCAGCAGCGTAGGACTAGCGACGGTTAACAATGAGCAGTTCTTC
CASSVGLATVNNEQFF
>TRBV25-1|TRBD1|TRBJ2-2|.
TGTGCCAGCAGACAAGGGGGCGGCGACACCGGGGAGCTGTTTTTT
CASRQGGGDTGELFF
>TRBV18|.|TRBJ2-2|.
TGTGCCAGCTCCGACCGGGGATACACCGGGGAGCTGTTTTTT
CASSDRGYTGELFF
>TRBV24-1|.|TRBJ2-7|.
TGTGCCACCTCAGACTCCCACAGGGTCGAGCAGTACTTC
CATSDSHRVEQYF
>TRBV27|.|TRBJ2-2|once
TGTGCCAGCAGTTTATTTAGTACCGGGGAGCTGTTTTTT
CASSLFSTGELFF
>TRBV7-9|TRBD1|TRBJ2-2|.
TGTGCCAGCAGTACCCGGGACAGGCCCACCGGGGAGCTGTTTTTT
CASSTRDRPTGELFF
>TRBV18|TRBD1|TRBJ2-1|.
TGTGCCAGCTCAGATCGGACAGGGGCTTCCTACAATGAGCAGTTCTTC
CASSDRTGASYNEQFF
>TRBV18|.|TRBJ1-6|.
TGTGCCAGCTCACCAGAGGGAGCCTATAATTCACCCCTCCACTTT
CASSPEGAYNSPLHF
>TRBV15|TRBD1|TRBJ2-3|.
TGTGCCACCACCCTAGGAAGGGGGACAGGGCTCGCAGATACGCAGTATTTT
CATTLGRGTGLADTQYF
>TRBV6-5|.|TRBJ1-1|.
TGTGCCAGCAGAAAACAGGTACTGAACACTGAAGCTTTCTTT
CASRKQVLNTEAFF
>TRBV9|.|TRBJ2-1|.
TGTGCCAGCAGCGACAGCGGTGGTGAGCAGTTCTTC
CASSDSGGEQFF
>TRBV28|TRBD1|TRBJ1-1|.
TGTGCCAGCAGTTCCTACAAGGGACAGGGAGCTGAAGCTTTCTTT
CASSSYKGQGAEAFF
>TRBV9|.|TRBJ2-7|.
TGTGCCAGCAGCGTAGGGGCCTCCGAAAGGGGGGAGCAGTACTTC
CASSVGASERGEQYF
>TRBV19|.|TRBJ1-5|.
TGTGCCAGCCTACCGGGACCGGGGGACAATCAGCCCCAGCATTTT
CASLPGPGDNQPQHF
>TRBV19|.|TRBJ1-4|.
TGTGCCAGTAGTCCGGGGACTTTAACTAATGAAAAACTGTTTTTT
CASSPGTLTNEKLFF
>TRBV3-1/TRBV3-2|TRBD2|TRBJ2-7|.
TGTGCCAGCAGCCAACTAGCGGGAGATCTCCACGAGCAGTACTTC
CASSQLAGDLHEQYF
>TRBV14|.|TRBJ1-1|.
TGTGCCAGCAGCCAAGCATATCTCGGTTTCACTGAAGCTTTCTTT
CASSQAYLGFTEAFF
>TRBV2|TRBD1|TRBJ1-6|.
TGTGCCAGCACCGGGACAGGGGGAAGTTCACCCCCCCACTTT
CASTGTGGSSPPHF
>TRBV14|TRBD2|TRBJ2-3|.
TGTGCCAGCAGCCAGGCTAGCGGGAGAAGAACAGATACGCAGTATTTT
CASSQASGRRTDTQYF
>TRBV4-2|.|TRBJ2-7|.
TGTGCCAGCAGCCGGAACCTGGGGGACTCGTCCTACGAGCAGTACTTC
CASSRNLGDSSYEQYF
>TRBV18|.|TRBJ2-3|.
TGTGCCAGCTCACCACTCTCAGGACAGATAACAGATACGCAGTATTTT
CASSPLSGQITDTQYF
>TRBV3-1/TRBV3-2|TRBD1|TRBJ1-6|.
TGTGCCAGCAGAATGACAGGGAATAATTCACCCCTCCACTTT
CASRMTGNNSPLHF
>TRBV19|.|TRBJ1-2|.
TGTGCCAGTAGTATGTACGTAAACAGTGATGGCTACACCTTC
CASSMYVNSDGYTF
>TRBV6-4|TRBD1|TRBJ2-1|.
TGTGCCAGCAGTGTACAGGGGTACATCAATGAGCAGTTCTTC
CASSVQGYINEQFF
>TRBV28|TRBD2|TRBJ2-7|.
TGTGCCAGCAGTTTCCGGGGACTAGCGGGAGAAGAGCAGTACTTC
CASSFRGLAGEEQYF
>TRBV6-5|.|TRBJ1-2|.
TGTGCCAGCAGCCCCGCGGGGGCCATTTATGGCTACACCTTC
CASSPAGAIYGYTF
>TRBV6-5|TRBD1|TRBJ2-7|.
TGTGCCAGCAGTTTAGGGACAGGGTGGACCTACGAGCAGTACTTC
CASSLGTGWTYEQYF
>TRBV5-5|.|TRBJ2-1|.
TGTGCCAGCAGCTTTCCGCAGACAGGCGGGAATGAGCAGTTCTTC
CASSFPQTGGNEQFF
>TRBV4-2|TRBD2|TRBJ2-1|few
TGTGCCAGCAGCCAAGCCCAACTAGCGGGTAATTCTTATGAGCAGTTCTTC
CASSQAQLAGNSYEQFF
>TRBV25-1|.|TRBJ2-1|.
TGTGCCAGCAGTGAATTTGGTGCGGGAAGGCAGTTCTTC
CASSEFGAGRQFF
>TRBV28|.|TRBJ2-7|.
TGTGCCAGCAGTTCCCCAGGGGAATCCTACGAGCAGTACTTC
CASSSPGESYEQYF
>TRBV27|TRBD2|TRBJ2-1|.
TGTGCCAGCAGTCTGACTAGCGGGACTGTTGCTGAGCAGTTCTTC
CASSLTSGTVAEQFF
>TRBV6-1|.|TRBJ1-5|.
TGTGCCAGCAGTGAGAAGGAGTCACACAATCAGCCCCAGCATTTT
CASSEKESHNQPQHF
>TRBV19|.|TRBJ1-1|once
TGTGCCAGTAGTAGGGGCCGTGTAACCGCGCATGAGGTTAACACTGAAGCTTTCTTT
CASSRGRVTAHEVNTEAFF
>TRBV20-1|.|TRBJ2-1|.
TGCAGTGCTATCTCCTTTGAGCAGTTCTTC
CSAISFEQFF
>TRBV5-4|TRBD1|TRBJ2-1|few
TGTGCCAGCAGCCGGACAGGGCAGGGGGGCGATGAGCAGTTCTTC
CASSRTGQGGDEQFF